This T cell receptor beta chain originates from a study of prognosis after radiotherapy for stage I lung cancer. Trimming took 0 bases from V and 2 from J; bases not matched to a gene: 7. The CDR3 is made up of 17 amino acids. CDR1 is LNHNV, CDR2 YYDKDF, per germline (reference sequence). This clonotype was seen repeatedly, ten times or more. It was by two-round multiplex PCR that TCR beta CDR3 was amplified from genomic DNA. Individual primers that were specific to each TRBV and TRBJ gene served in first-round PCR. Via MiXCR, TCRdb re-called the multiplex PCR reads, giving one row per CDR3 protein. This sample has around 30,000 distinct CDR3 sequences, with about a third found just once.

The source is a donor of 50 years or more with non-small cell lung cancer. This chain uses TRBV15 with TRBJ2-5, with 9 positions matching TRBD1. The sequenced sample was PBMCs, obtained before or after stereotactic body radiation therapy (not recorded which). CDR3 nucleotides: TGTGCCACCAGCAGAGATTTCCTAGGGACAGGGCAAGAGACCCAGTACTTC. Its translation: CATSRDFLGTGQETQYF.